The 19 T cell receptor beta chains given below trace back to one sample, sequenced in a study of CD8+ T cells in alopecia areata. Extracted from the samples, RNA was reverse transcribed into cDNA to serve as the sequencing template. Here immunoSEQ multiplex PCR was the method, and the copy in TCRdb shows in-frame clones only, minus some. The repertoire holds fewer than 250,000 clones, around 60% seen once, with approximately 0.7% in the top ten. Treatment meaning: oral pan-JAK inhibitor, 5-10 mg twice daily. This specimen was CD4+ T cells sorted from blood, taken at week 4, from a patient treated with tofacitinib. The receptor set was obtained from a human donor with alopecia areata.

The genes are TRBV30 and TRBJ2-5, with D maybe TRBD1 (6 bases). Germline V gene sequence: CDR1 GTSNPN, CDR2 SVGIG (reference sequence). The CDR3 loop spans 12 amino acids. Trimming shortened V by 5 bases and J by 4 bases, and 11 bases separated the two germline ends. The CDR3 region has the DNA TGTGCCTGGGGACAGAGGGGAGAGACCCAGTACTTC. It is translated as CAWGQRGETQYF.

In this sample, this clone turned up a few times. CDR3 residues: CASRGDRGLVEQFF. The CDR3 nucleotides read TGTGCCAGCAGGGGGGACAGGGGGCTGGTTGAGCAGTTCTTC. This sequence joins TRBV2 and TRBJ2-1, with TRBD1 matching 12 bases. The CDR3 runs to 14 residues. Germline V gene data show CDR1 as SNHLY and CDR2 as FYNNEI. J was trimmed by 9 bases and V by 6 bases; bases with no gene match: 6. The full variable domain, its missing parts supplied by reference TRBV2 and TRBJ2-1, is EPEVTQTPSHQVTQMGQEVILRCVPISNHLYFYWYRQILGQKVEFLVSFYNNEISEKSEIFDDQFSVERPDGSNFTLKIRSTKLEDSAMYFCASRGDRGLVEQFFGPGTRLTVL.

The table lists this clone with a few counts. The V gene is TRBV29-1, the J gene TRBJ2-2; TRBD2 might be the D (6 bases). Germline assignment: CDR1 SQVTM and CDR2 ANQGSEA. This CDR3 contains 15 residues. V lost 4 bases and J 2 bases, leaving 14 bases between the germline ends. CDR3 bases: TGCAGCGTTGGGTCGGGACTGAAAAACACCGGGGAGCTGTTTTTT. It encodes CSVGSGLKNTGELFF.

V gene TRBV10-3 combines with J gene TRBJ2-3, with D possibly TRBD2 on 5 matching bases. Germline V gene lookup returns CDR1 ENHRY and CDR2 SYGVKD. The V end was cut by 8 bases, the J end by 4 bases, with 13 bases between. This CDR3 spans 13 amino acids. CDR3 sequence: CAISASGSDTQYF. The CDR3 nucleotides are TGTGCCATCTCGGCAAGCGGCTCAGATACGCAGTATTTT.

The chain has TRBV7-2 and TRBJ2-3; 8 nucleotides agree with TRBD2. J lost 4 bases, V lost 4 bases, and 10 bases had no gene match. The CDR3 length is 16 residues. CDR1 and CDR2 from the germline V gene are SGHTA and FQGNSA. The CDR3 DNA sequence: TGTGCCAGCAGCTCCGGACTAGCCGGAGCCCCAGATACGCAGTATTTT. Translation gives CASSSGLAGAPDTQYF.

This chain uses TRBV5-6 with TRBJ2-7; D gene unclear. The germline CDR1 and CDR2 sequences are SGHDT and YYEEEE. The CDR3 consists of 16 residues. Trimming removed 4 bases from V and 0 bases from J, with 17 bases in between. The CDR3 loop is CASSPGVYSPSYEQYF. CDR3 DNA sequence: TGTGCCAGCAGCCCGGGCGTATATTCCCCCTCCTACGAGCAGTACTTC.

V gene TRBV19 combines with J gene TRBJ2-1; 7 bases fit TRBD2. V lost 4 bases and J lost 0; bases outside the gene matches: 12. Per the germline V gene, CDR1 is LNHDA and CDR2 is SQIVND (reference sequence). CDR3 length equals 18 residues. As DNA, the CDR3 is TGTGCCAGTAGTACTGGGGACTATTACACTTCCTCCTACAATGAGCAGTTCTTC. Translating gives CASSTGDYYTSSYNEQFF.

This clone has more than one count but fewer than ten. The chain couples TRBV29-1 to TRBJ2-4; 8 positions agree with TRBD2. The CDR3 has 13 amino acids. In germline, CDR1 is SQVTM, CDR2 ANQGSEA. The J segment lost 9 bases and the V segment lost 6 bases, leaving 10 bases of the junction unmatched. The CDR3 DNA reads TGCAGCGTCCGGCCAGCGGGAGTAGGCATTCAGTACTTC. This translates into CSVRPAGVGIQYF. Complete variable domain (other parts from reference TRBV29-1 and TRBJ2-4): SAVISQKPSRDICQRGTSLTIQCQVDSQVTMMFWYRQQPGQSLTLIATANQGSEATYESGFVIDKFPISRPNLTFSTLTVSNMSPEDSSIYLCSVRPAGVGIQYFGAGTRLSVL.

This chain's CDR3 is CASSTDTDTQYF. The CDR3 coding sequence is TGTGCCAGCAGCACCGACACAGATACGCAGTATTTT. The gene calls are TRBV28 and TRBJ2-3; D gene uncertain. Germline CDR1 and CDR2: MDHEN and SYDVKM. V gave up 6 bases and J gave up 2 bases, with 6 bases separating them. CDR3 length: 12 amino acids.

V is TRBV7-9 and J is TRBJ1-2, with D hard to call. CDR3 size: 11 residues. The ends were cut back, 5 bases at V and 12 bases at J, with 13 bases in the middle. Germline V lookup: CDR1 SEHNR, CDR2 FQNEAQ (reference sequence). The chain's CDR3 is CASSTAKVHTF. For the CDR3, the DNA is TGTGCCAGCAGCACGGCCAAGGTTCACACCTTC.

This clone was detected once. The V call is TRBV5-1, the J call TRBJ2-2; TRBD1 is a possible D gene (8 bases). Germline V gene sequence: CDR1 SGHRS, CDR2 YFSETQ. This CDR3 spans 16 amino acids. Trimming left V 7 bases short and J 4 bases short, with 20 bases between. Written as DNA, the CDR3 is TGCGCCAGCGGATACACGACAGGGGAGGGCACCGGGGAGCTGTTTTTT. This sequence encodes CASGYTTGEGTGELFF.

This clone was found a few times. V usage is TRBV30 and J usage is TRBJ2-5; D might be TRBD1 or TRBD2, each matching 6 bases. The CDR3 has 14 amino acids. Germline CDR1 is GTSNPN and CDR2 is SVGIG (reference sequence). Trimming left V 6 bases short and J 5 bases short, with 19 bases between. The CDR3 region has the DNA TGTGCCTGTAACCGGTGGCAGGGGAGGGAGACCCAGTACTTC. Its translation: CACNRWQGRETQYF.

This clone was picked up a small number of times. J is TRBJ2-5 and V is TRBV27; no firm D call. The germline V gene encodes CDR1 MNHEY and CDR2 SMNVEV (reference sequence). V shed 0 bases and J shed 0 bases, with 2 bases lying between them. The CDR3 has 13 residues. CDR3 coding DNA: TGTGCCAGCAGTTTATCGTACCAAGAGACCCAGTACTTC. Protein: CASSLSYQETQYF.

The V call is TRBV19, the J call TRBJ2-7; 8 bases match TRBD2. CDR1 and CDR2 (germline): LNHDA, SQIVND (reference sequence). The CDR3 sequence is 15 residues long. J lost 1 base, V lost 5 bases, and 7 bases had no gene match. The CDR3 region has the DNA TGTGCCAGTAGTCGCCCGGGAGGGCCGTCCTACGAGCAGTACTTC. It encodes CASSRPGGPSYEQYF.

V gene TRBV2 combines with J gene TRBJ1-5; D is undetermined. Trimming shortened V by 8 bases and J by 2 bases, and 19 bases separated the two germline ends. The length of the CDR3 is 16 residues. The germline V gene encodes CDR1 SNHLY and CDR2 FYNNEI. The CDR3 DNA follows: TGTGCCAGCCAGCGAGAGATGTCGGAGGGCAATCAGCCCCAGCATTTT. Residues: CASQREMSEGNQPQHF.

The chain joins TRBV7-6 to TRBJ2-5, with 12 nucleotides matching TRBD1. Germline V lookup: CDR1 SGHVS, CDR2 FNYEAQ. CDR3 size: 16 residues. V shed 5 bases, J shed 4 bases, and the junction held 8 bases outside the gene matches. CDR3 residues: CASSATGTGGGETQYF. The CDR3 nucleotides read TGTGCCAGCAGCGCCACCGGGACAGGGGGCGGAGAGACCCAGTACTTC.

The chain uses TRBV18 and TRBJ2-1; D is unresolved. Trimming shortened V by 2 bases and J by 8 bases, and 13 bases separated the two germline ends. This CDR3 contains 14 residues. Germline CDR1 is KGHSH and CDR2 is LQKENI. The CDR3 coding sequence is TGTGCCAGCTCACCATCAGCGTCCGGCGATGAGCAGTTCTTC. Translation: CASSPSASGDEQFF. The full variable domain, in which reference TRBV18 and TRBJ2-1 provide the parts outside the CDR3, is NAGVMQNPRHLVRRRGQEARLRCSPMKGHSHVYWYRQLPEEGLKFMVYLQKENIIDESGMPKERFSAEFPKEGPSILRIQQVVRGDSAAYFCASSPSASGDEQFFGPGTRLTVL.

The genes are TRBV15 and TRBJ2-1; 11 nucleotides align to TRBD2. This CDR3 spans 16 amino acids. The trim removed 1 base at V and 3 bases at J, leaving 2 bases unmatched. Germline CDR1 LNHNV, CDR2 YYDKDF (reference sequence). CDR3 region: CATSRVGLAVYNEQFF. The CDR3 nucleotides are TGTGCCACCAGCAGAGTGGGACTAGCGGTCTACAATGAGCAGTTCTTC.

The rearrangement joins TRBV30 to TRBJ2-7, with 9 bases identical to TRBD1. V trimming: 2 bases; J trimming: 5 bases; junction bases outside the gene matches: 10. The CDR3 runs to 15 residues. Germline V lookup: CDR1 GTSNPN, CDR2 SVGIG (reference sequence). The DNA for the CDR3 is TGTGCCTGGAGTAGAGGGGGACAGGGACGCGACGAGCAGTACTTC. This sequence encodes CAWSRGGQGRDEQYF.